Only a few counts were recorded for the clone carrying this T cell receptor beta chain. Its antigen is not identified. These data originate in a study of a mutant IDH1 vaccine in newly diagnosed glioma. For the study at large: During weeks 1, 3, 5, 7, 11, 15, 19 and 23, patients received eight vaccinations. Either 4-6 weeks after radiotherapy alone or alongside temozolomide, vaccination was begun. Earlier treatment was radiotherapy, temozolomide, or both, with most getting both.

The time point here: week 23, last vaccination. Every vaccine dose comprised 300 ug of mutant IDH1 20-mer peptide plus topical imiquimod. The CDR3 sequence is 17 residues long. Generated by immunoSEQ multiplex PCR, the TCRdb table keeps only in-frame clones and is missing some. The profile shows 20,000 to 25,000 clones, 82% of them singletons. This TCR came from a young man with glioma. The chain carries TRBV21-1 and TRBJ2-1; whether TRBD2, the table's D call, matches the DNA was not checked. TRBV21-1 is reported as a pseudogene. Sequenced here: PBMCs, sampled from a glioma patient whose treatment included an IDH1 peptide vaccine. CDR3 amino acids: CASSKGRAESSYNEQFF. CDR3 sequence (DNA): TGTGCCAGCAGCAAAGGGAGAGCGGAGAGCTCCTACAATGAGCAGTTCTTC.